This passage covers 30 T cell receptor beta chains from one sample sequenced in a study of OX40 agonist ivuxolimab in advanced cancers. This table comes from immunoSEQ multiplex PCR, and its TCRdb copy is limited to in-frame clones, with some not included. This sample has over 40,000 clones, with 86% found just once. The sample was CD4+ or CD8+ T cells sorted from blood, taken in a trial of the OX40 agonist ivuxolimab. These TCRs come from an adult with an advanced solid tumor such as melanoma, head and neck, liver or kidney cancer.

This sequence joins TRBV25-1 and TRBJ1-1; TRBD1 matches 9 bases. J lost 3 bases, V lost 1 base, and 6 bases had no gene match. Germline V lookup: CDR1 MGHDK, CDR2 SYGVNS. The CDR3 has 16 amino acids. The CDR3 loop reads CASSESDRGGYTEAFF. The CDR3 region has the DNA TGTGCCAGCAGTGAATCCGACAGGGGGGGGTACACTGAAGCTTTCTTT.

The rearrangement uses TRBV28 and TRBJ1-5; 7 positions agree with TRBD1. V shed 5 bases, J shed 11 bases, and the junction held 9 bases outside the gene matches. The germline V gene has CDR1 MDHEN and CDR2 SYDVKM. This CDR3 has 13 residues. As DNA, the CDR3 is TGTGCCAGCAGTGGTGACAGGGCCTCGTCCCAGCATTTT. Protein: CASSGDRASSQHF. The full variable domain, in which reference TRBV28 and TRBJ1-5 provide the parts outside the CDR3, is DVKVTQSSRYLVKRTGEKVFLECVQDMDHENMFWYRQDPGLGLRLIYFSYDVKMKEKGDIPEGYSVSREKKERFSLILESASTNQTSMYLCASSGDRASSQHFGDGTRLSIL.

This chain links TRBV7-6 with TRBJ2-3; TRBD1 might be the D (6 bases). The CDR3 runs 15 residues. Trimming left V 1 base short and J 2 bases short, with 10 bases between. Germline CDR1 SGHVS, CDR2 FNYEAQ. The CDR3 sequence: CASSLVGAPTDTQYF. The CDR3 DNA reads TGTGCCAGCAGCTTAGTGGGGGCCCCCACAGATACGCAGTATTTT.

This chain links TRBV19 with TRBJ2-1, with TRBD2 matching 8 bases. This CDR3 contains 14 residues. Trimming at V came to 7 bases and at J to 6 bases, leaving 8 bases not matched to a gene. Per the germline V gene, CDR1 is LNHDA and CDR2 is SQIVND (reference sequence). The CDR3 here is CASNRGGLVNEQFF. The CDR3 DNA reads as TGTGCCAGTAACCGGGGGGGCCTCGTCAATGAGCAGTTCTTC.

The rearrangement uses TRBV7-2 and TRBJ2-5, with TRBD2 identical over 10 bases. V shed 5 bases, J shed 4 bases, and the junction held 4 bases outside the gene matches. The CDR3 runs 14 residues. CDR1 SGHTA and CDR2 FQGNSA come from the germline V gene. CDR3 sequence: CASSPRTSGETQYF. The CDR3 DNA reads as TGTGCCAGCAGCCCCCGGACTAGCGGAGAGACCCAGTACTTC.

V gene TRBV4-2 combines with J gene TRBJ1-4, with D possibly being TRBD1 (5 bases). This CDR3 spans 16 amino acids. The germline CDR1 and CDR2 sequences are LGHNA and YNFKEQ. Between the trimmed V and J ends, which lost 0 bases and 8 bases, there was a span of 16 bases. As DNA, the CDR3 is TGTGCCAGCAGCCAAGATCCCGGGGGGATGGGGGAAAAACTGTTTTTT. Its protein product is CASSQDPGGMGEKLFF.

In this sample, this clone turned up once. The chain couples TRBV5-8 to TRBJ1-2, with 7 bases lining up with TRBD1. Germline V gives CDR1 SGHTS, CDR2 YDEGEE. After removal of 4 bases from V and 6 bases from J, the junction contained 6 bases not matched to a gene. The length of the CDR3 is 13 residues. The CDR3, as DNA: TGTGCCAGCAGCCCCGGGACAGAAGATGGCTACACCTTC. This codes for CASSPGTEDGYTF.

The chain employs TRBV19 and TRBJ1-3, with D perhaps matching TRBD1 (6 bases). Germline loops: CDR1 LNHDA, CDR2 SQIVND (reference sequence). V lost 5 bases and J 0 bases, leaving 8 bases between the germline ends. The CDR3 has 14 amino acids. CDR3 loop: CASSRDNSGNTIYF. CDR3 DNA sequence: TGTGCCAGTAGTCGGGACAACTCTGGAAACACCATATATTTT.

This clone was seen just once. The V call is TRBV27, the J call TRBJ2-1, with D perhaps TRBD2 (6 bases). Germline CDR1 is MNHEY and CDR2 is SMNVEV (reference sequence). V lost 2 bases and J lost 3, with 14 bases in between. The CDR3 runs to 16 residues. CDR3 sequence (DNA): TGTGCCAGCAGTTTAAACGGGGGATATGGCTACAATGAGCAGTTCTTC. It codes for CASSLNGGYGYNEQFF.

The chain couples TRBV9 to TRBJ2-7, with 7 bases that match TRBD1. With V trimmed by 3 bases and J by 0 bases, 6 bases remained unmatched. The CDR3 loop spans 15 amino acids. The germline V gene has CDR1 SGDLS and CDR2 YYNGEE. CDR3 amino acids: CASSAATGLSYEQYF. The CDR3 DNA reads as TGTGCCAGCAGCGCCGCGACAGGGCTCTCCTACGAGCAGTACTTC.

The chain is built from TRBV19 and TRBJ2-5, with D hard to call. The V gene's germline CDR1 is LNHDA and CDR2 SQIVND (reference sequence). Trimming took 5 bases from V and 2 from J, leaving 3 bases between them. The CDR3 is 11 residues long. The CDR3 loop is CASSAQETQYF. For the CDR3, the DNA is TGTGCCAGTAGTGCTCAAGAGACCCAGTACTTC.

The chain employs TRBV18 and TRBJ2-1; D gene uncertain. Germline V lookup: CDR1 KGHSH, CDR2 LQKENI. The V gene lost 3 bases and the J gene lost 5 bases, with 14 bases spanning the gap. CDR3 length: 15 residues. In DNA form, the CDR3 reads TGTGCCAGCTCACCCCCTTCGTCCGCCAACAATGAGCAGTTCTTC. Protein: CASSPPSSANNEQFF.

The chain uses TRBV28 and TRBJ2-1; 10 bases agree with TRBD2. This CDR3 spans 19 amino acids. V lost 5 bases to trimming and J lost 2 bases; unmatched junction nucleotides: 15. The germline V gene encodes CDR1 MDHEN and CDR2 SYDVKM. CDR3 residues: CASSTYRGSGRAAYNEQFF. The CDR3 DNA is TGTGCCAGCAGTACCTACAGGGGGAGCGGGAGGGCAGCCTACAATGAGCAGTTCTTC.

This clone was counted between two and nine times. The chain carries TRBV4-3 and TRBJ2-3; TRBD2 is a possible D gene (7 bases). The ends were cut back, 3 bases at V and 4 bases at J, with 17 bases in the middle. The CDR3 extends over 16 amino acids. Germline V lookup: CDR1 LGHNA, CDR2 YSLEER. The DNA of the CDR3 is TGCGCCAGCAGCCACCTTGGAGGGAGGGGGGCAGATACGCAGTATTTT. Its protein product is CASSHLGGRGADTQYF.

The chain is built from TRBV4-2 and TRBJ2-5; D ambiguous. With 5 bases removed from V and 4 bases from J, the gap between germline ends came to 5 bases. Germline V gene sequence: CDR1 LGHNA, CDR2 YNFKEQ. The CDR3 sequence is 11 residues long. The CDR3 protein is CASSDRETQYF. Written as DNA, the CDR3 is TGTGCCAGCAGCGACCGAGAGACCCAGTACTTC.

This rearrangement joins TRBV29-1 to TRBJ1-1, with a possible D match to TRBD1 (5 bases). The germline CDR1 and CDR2 sequences are SQVTM and ANQGSEA. V was cut by 2 bases and J by 5 bases, with 9 bases left in between. The CDR3 covers 12 residues. This chain's CDR3 is CSVESGATEAFF. CDR3 sequence (DNA): TGCAGCGTTGAATCTGGGGCAACTGAAGCTTTCTTT. Variable domain in full (rest from reference TRBV29-1 and TRBJ1-1): SAVISQKPSRDICQRGTSLTIQCQVDSQVTMMFWYRQQPGQSLTLIATANQGSEATYESGFVIDKFPISRPNLTFSTLTVSNMSPEDSSIYLCSVESGATEAFFGQGTRLTVV.

V gene TRBV6-5 combines with J gene TRBJ1-1; D gene unclear. V lost 6 bases and J 2 bases, leaving 16 bases between the germline ends. The CDR3 extends over 15 amino acids. CDR1 and CDR2 (germline): MNHEY, SVGAGI. The CDR3 bases are TGTGCCAGCAGCAAGGCCCTGAGGCAAAACACTGAAGCTTTCTTT. Translating it yields CASSKALRQNTEAFF.

The V and J genes are TRBV29-1 and TRBJ1-6; a possible D gene is TRBD1 (5 bases). Germline values: CDR1 SQVTM, CDR2 ANQGSEA. The CDR3 runs to 12 residues. The V end was cut by 5 bases, the J end by 5 bases, with 7 bases between. CDR3 sequence (DNA): TGCAGCGTTTGGGACCATAATTCACCCCTCCACTTT. Amino acid sequence: CSVWDHNSPLHF.

The chain is built from TRBV9 and TRBJ1-2; a possible D gene is TRBD1 (6 bases). CDR3 length: 13 amino acids. Germline CDR1 reads SGDLS; CDR2 reads YYNGEE. The V end lost 3 bases, the J end lost 2 bases, and 8 bases lay between the germline ends. The CDR3, as DNA: TGTGCCAGCAGCGCGGACAGAAACTATGGCTACACCTTC. Its translation: CASSADRNYGYTF.

Comments on this clone: Germline and junction disagree at one end, which may indicate a read error. The chain couples TRBV29-1 to TRBJ2-5; TRBD2 might be the D (5 bases). Germline-derived CDR1 and CDR2 are SQVTM and ANQGSEA. The CDR3 is made up of 15 amino acids. For the CDR3, the DNA is TGCATCGTTGATGGGCTTAGAGGCTGGGAGGAGACCCAGTACTTC. As protein: CIVDGLRGWEETQYF.

About this clone itself: At one boundary the junction diverges from the germline segment, which might be a read error. V and J are TRBV6-1 and TRBJ1-1; D unclear. The CDR3 spans 8 residues. Germline V gene sequence: CDR1 MNHNS, CDR2 SASEGT. CDR3 coding DNA: TGTGCCAGCAGTGTGAGGAGTTTT. Encoded protein: CASSVRSF.

The chain combines TRBV7-6 with TRBJ1-1; D is unresolved. The germline V gene encodes CDR1 SGHVS and CDR2 FNYEAQ. The CDR3 extends over 13 amino acids. The V end was cut by 1 base, the J end by 4 bases, with 7 bases between. This CDR3 is CASSLGTGTEAFF. In DNA, the CDR3 is TGTGCCAGCAGCTTAGGGACGGGCACTGAAGCTTTCTTT.

Within the sample, this clone is medium-sized. The chain employs TRBV13 and TRBJ1-3; TRBD1 aligns across 7 bases. CDR1 is PRHDT, CDR2 FYEKMQ, per germline (reference sequence). Losses at the gene ends were 8 bases for V and 4 bases for J; bases not matched to a gene: 5. This CDR3 has 13 amino acids. The CDR3 nucleotides read TGTGCCAGCGAGGGGGCGTGGGGAAACACCATATATTTT. It encodes CASEGAWGNTIYF.

This clone occurred once. The rearrangement links TRBV14 to TRBJ1-2; D not resolved. Germline CDR1 and CDR2: SGHDN and FVKESK. Between the trimmed V and J ends, which lost 4 bases and 4 bases, there was a span of 16 bases. The CDR3 is 15 amino acids. CDR3 amino acids: CASSPIHDTGYGYTF. In nucleotides, the CDR3 is TGTGCCAGCAGCCCTATCCACGACACCGGCTATGGCTACACCTTC. The full variable domain, rest sourced from reference TRBV14 and TRBJ1-2, is EAGVTQFPSHSVIEKGQTVTLRCDPISGHDNLYWYRRVMGKEIKFLLHFVKESKQDESGMPNNRFLAERTGGTYSTLKVQPAELEDSGVYFCASSPIHDTGYGYTFGSGTRLTVV.

This clone has just one count. V and J are TRBV10-3 and TRBJ2-1; 10 nucleotides align to TRBD1. This CDR3 region has 15 residues. With 11 bases clipped from V and 7 bases from J, the junction kept 14 bases outside the gene matches. Germline V gives CDR1 ENHRY, CDR2 SYGVKD. The CDR3 nucleotides are TGTGCCGTCATGTCAGGGACAGGGGACGCGAATGAGCAGTTCTTC. It encodes CAVMSGTGDANEQFF.

V usage is TRBV7-2 and J usage is TRBJ2-5; unclear D gene. The V gene's germline CDR1 is SGHTA and CDR2 FQGNSA. Between the trimmed V and J ends, which lost 1 base and 5 bases, there was a span of 8 bases. The CDR3 has 13 residues. The CDR3 DNA reads as TGTGCCAGCAGCTTAGGGTTAGGGGAGACCCAGTACTTC. As protein: CASSLGLGETQYF.

The rearrangement links TRBV30 to TRBJ2-7; possible D gene TRBD1, 6 bases. CDR3 length: 15 amino acids. V lost 7 bases to trimming and J lost 2 bases, with 21 bases between them. Germline CDR1 and CDR2: GTSNPN and SVGIG (reference sequence). The DNA for the CDR3 is TGTGCCTACAGTTCGAGCGACAGGCCTACCTACGAGCAGTACTTC. Protein: CAYSSSDRPTYEQYF.

The table lists this clone with a count of one. The chain couples TRBV5-1 to TRBJ1-6; D uncertain. V was shortened by 7 bases and J by 5 bases, with 16 bases between the two germline ends. CDR1 SGHRS and CDR2 YFSETQ come from the germline V gene. The CDR3 contains 15 residues. The CDR3 DNA reads as TGCGCCAGCCGCCTCGGGAGTCATGATAATTCACCCCTCCACTTT. Protein product: CASRLGSHDNSPLHF.

The chain recombines TRBV7-8 with TRBJ2-7; D is unresolved. V was pared by 6 bases and J by 0 bases, with 15 bases between. The CDR3 totals 15 residues. In germline, CDR1 is SGHVS, CDR2 FQNEAQ. This chain's CDR3 is CASRPRGRSSYEQYF. The CDR3 DNA sequence: TGTGCCAGCAGGCCGCGTGGTCGGAGCTCCTACGAGCAGTACTTC.

The chain combines TRBV9 with TRBJ1-3; possible D gene TRBD1, 5 bases. The CDR3 has 17 amino acids. V lost 0 bases and J lost 0, with 13 bases in between. Germline CDR1 and CDR2: SGDLS and YYNGEE. The CDR3 coding sequence is TGTGCCAGCAGCGTAGCTTCAGGGCAGCTCTCTGGAAACACCATATATTTT. Protein sequence: CASSVASGQLSGNTIYF. The full variable domain, its missing parts supplied by reference TRBV9 and TRBJ1-3, is DSGVTQTPKHLITATGQRVTLRCSPRSGDLSVYWYQQSLDQGLQFLIQYYNGEERAKGNILERFSAQQFPDLHSELNLSSLELGDSALYFCASSVASGQLSGNTIYFGEGSWLTVV.